This T cell receptor (beta chain) was profiled in a study of blood T cells in healthy people across ages. Study observations and caveats: Estimates of diversity drawn from one million T cells were considered underestimates.

Germline V gene sequence: CDR1 DFQATT, CDR2 SNEGSKA (reference sequence). The CDR3 runs 14 residues. The V end was cut by 2 bases, the J end by 3 bases, with 13 bases between. Primed by a sample-barcoded 5' primer and a J-beta primer mix, a second PCR proceeded for about 7 to 11 cycles. TCRdb re-called the 5' RACE reads with MiXCR, one entry per CDR3 protein. The sample has hundreds of thousands of distinct CDR3 sequences; roughly 25% are singletons. Remarks on this clonotype: What it binds is not known.

A further study also used this sample, focusing on T cells of mothers and their children. That paper notes: Donation was provided by three healthy Caucasian mothers along with their six children. No clone of persistent microchimeric T cells was detected.

Sequencing was carried out using blood. The chain combines TRBV20-1 with TRBJ1-1; D is unclear. This TCR was recovered from a boy younger than 18 in good health. The CDR3 sequence: CSARSPPWDTEAFF. The CDR3, as DNA: TGCAGTGCTAGATCGCCCCCATGGGACACTGAAGCTTTCTTT.